This is a list of T cell receptor beta chains from one sample in a study of glioma-infiltrating T cells after dendritic cell vaccination. Here immunoSEQ multiplex PCR was the method, and the copy in TCRdb shows in-frame clones only, minus some. This table holds under 100,000 clones, more than 75% found once. Specimen: blood, collected before dendritic cell vaccination. These receptors all come from a human donor with glioblastoma. Each CDR3 is given with its conserved first and last residue. The D gene is left open where the match is weak. Expanded clones get a size class; other rows say once, few or many, or leave the size out.

d_call cdr3_length j_call clone_size v_call cdr3_aa cdr3_nt
NA 15 TRBJ1-2 NA TRBV9 CASSVGGTATYGYTF TGTGCCAGCAGCGTAGGCGGGACGGCAACCTATGGCTACACCTTC
TRBD1 15 TRBJ2-1 NA TRBV10-3 CAISEGTGTYNEQFF TGTGCCATCAGTGAGGGGACAGGGACATACAATGAGCAGTTCTTC
NA 13 TRBJ2-7 NA TRBV30 CARSVSGSYEQYF TGTGCCCGGAGTGTCAGCGGTTCCTACGAGCAGTACTTC
TRBD1 17 TRBJ1-5 NA TRBV7-6 CASSFGTGDDGNQPQHF TGTGCCAGCAGCTTTGGTACAGGGGATGACGGCAATCAGCCCCAGCATTTT
TRBD2 13 TRBJ2-5 NA TRBV2 CASRAGPGETQYF TGTGCCAGCAGAGCGGGACCGGGGGAGACCCAGTACTTC
TRBD2 14 TRBJ2-1 NA TRBV28 CASSYLAGGGEQFF TGTGCCAGCAGCTATCTAGCGGGGGGGGGAGAGCAGTTCTTC
TRBD1 13 TRBJ1-1 NA TRBV4-1 CASSRGQGFEAFF TGCGCCAGCAGCCGCGGACAGGGATTCGAAGCTTTCTTT
TRBD2 15 TRBJ2-1 NA TRBV5-1 CASSGGGAVYNEQFF TGCGCCAGCAGCGGCGGGGGGGCGGTCTACAATGAGCAGTTCTTC
TRBD1 16 TRBJ2-1 once TRBV5-1 CASSFPGTGDPNEQFF TGCGCCAGCAGCTTCCCCGGGACAGGGGATCCCAATGAGCAGTTCTTC
TRBD1 17 TRBJ2-2 once TRBV5-1 CASRGFAGQDGTGELFF TGCGCCAGCAGAGGGTTTGCAGGACAGGACGGAACCGGGGAGCTGTTTTTT
NA 11 TRBJ2-7 NA TRBV20-1 CSAADAYEQYF TGCAGTGCGGCCGATGCCTACGAGCAGTACTTC
TRBD1 16 TRBJ1-4 NA TRBV5-1 CASSLATGTGVEKLFF TGCGCCAGCAGCTTGGCAACCGGGACAGGGGTCGAAAAACTGTTTTTT
TRBD1 15 TRBJ1-4 NA TRBV5-1 CASSMLGQSNEKLFF TGCGCCAGCAGCATGCTGGGACAGAGTAATGAAAAACTGTTTTTT
TRBD1 14 TRBJ2-7 NA TRBV19 CASIGTGKTYEQYF TGTGCCAGCATAGGGACAGGGAAGACCTACGAGCAGTACTTC
TRBD1 14 TRBJ1-2 NA TRBV6-5 CASSTGTVNYGYTF TGTGCCAGCAGTACGGGGACAGTTAACTATGGCTACACCTTC
NA 13 TRBJ1-1 NA TRBV29-1 CSLRPQTGTEAFF TGCAGCCTCAGGCCCCAGACAGGCACTGAAGCTTTCTTT
NA 15 TRBJ2-7 NA TRBV27 CASSSAGTTGYEQYF TGTGCCAGCAGTAGCGCCGGGACAACTGGCTACGAGCAGTACTTC
TRBD1 17 TRBJ1-1 NA TRBV19 CASSRSGTGVLNTEAFF TGTGCCAGTAGTAGATCCGGGACAGGCGTCCTGAACACTGAAGCTTTCTTT
TRBD1 15 TRBJ2-1 NA TRBV5-8 CASSLQDRVSDEQFF TGTGCCAGCAGCTTGCAGGACAGGGTCTCCGATGAGCAGTTCTTC
TRBD1 12 TRBJ1-6 NA TRBV28 CAAGTGKSPLHF TGTGCGGCGGGGACAGGGAAGTCACCCCTCCACTTT
TRBD2 16 TRBJ2-7 few TRBV6-6 CASSSASGRTSYEQYF TGTGCCAGCAGTTCGGCTAGCGGGAGGACCTCCTACGAGCAGTACTTC
NA 12 TRBJ1-1 NA TRBV7-9 CASIDSYTEAFF TGTGCCAGCATCGACAGCTACACTGAAGCTTTCTTT
TRBD2 15 TRBJ2-1 NA TRBV19 CASSIGSGSIDEQFF TGTGCCAGTAGTATTGGGAGCGGGAGTATCGATGAGCAGTTCTTC
NA 14 TRBJ2-2 once TRBV9 CASSARVEPGELFF TGTGCCAGCAGCGCCCGGGTTGAGCCCGGGGAGCTGTTTTTT
NA 14 TRBJ1-2 NA TRBV7-3 CASSLDRDNYGYTF TGTGCCAGCAGCTTGGACAGAGATAACTATGGCTACACCTTC
NA 14 TRBJ1-1 NA TRBV4-3 CASSQDPGDTEAFF TGCGCCAGCAGCCAAGATCCCGGGGACACTGAAGCTTTCTTT
NA 16 TRBJ1-1 NA TRBV5-1 CASSRKSRGASTEAFF TGCGCCAGCAGCCGTAAATCCAGGGGTGCCAGCACTGAAGCTTTCTTT
NA 15 TRBJ2-1 once TRBV29-1 CSVTAGISSYNEQFF TGCAGCGTTACTGCAGGGATAAGCTCCTACAATGAGCAGTTCTTC
TRBD1 19 TRBJ1-2 NA TRBV4-1 CASSQVLDRARPDNYGYTF TGCGCCAGCAGCCAGGTTCTGGACAGGGCAAGGCCCGATAACTATGGCTACACCTTC
NA 15 TRBJ1-5 few TRBV4-1 CASSQDGRKEQPQHF TGCGCCAGCAGCCAAGATGGGAGGAAGGAACAGCCCCAGCATTTT
TRBD2 17 TRBJ2-1 once TRBV7-9 CASSLETSGSYKDEQFF TGTGCCAGCAGCTTAGAGACTAGCGGTTCCTATAAGGATGAGCAGTTCTTC
TRBD2 15 TRBJ2-2 NA TRBV2 CASSLAARGTGELFF TGTGCCAGCAGCCTAGCGGCTCGCGGCACCGGGGAGCTGTTTTTT
NA 15 TRBJ2-7 once TRBV6-1 CASSEQGIASYEQYF TGTGCCAGCAGTGAACAGGGGATTGCAAGCTACGAGCAGTACTTC
NA 14 TRBJ1-5 NA TRBV4-1 CASSQGRGNQPQHF TGCGCCAGCAGCCAAGGGCGGGGGAATCAGCCCCAGCATTTT
TRBD1 15 TRBJ1-2 NA TRBV7-9 CTSSLSQGAQNGYTF TGTACCAGCAGCCTATCTCAGGGGGCGCAGAATGGCTACACCTTC
NA 12 TRBJ2-7 NA TRBV1 CTGRHTSDEQYF TGCACCGGACGACATACTAGCGACGAGCAGTACTTC
TRBD1 15 TRBJ2-2 NA TRBV27 CASSARDRVTGELFF TGTGCCAGCAGTGCCCGGGACAGGGTCACCGGGGAGCTGTTTTTT
NA 16 TRBJ1-3 NA TRBV2 CASSEAGLVGGNTIYF TGTGCCAGCAGTGAGGCAGGGCTTGTGGGTGGAAACACCATATATTTT
NA 16 TRBJ1-3 NA TRBV11-3 CASSYTLRSSGNTIYF TGTGCCAGCAGCTATACTCTGCGTAGCTCTGGAAACACCATATATTTT
TRBD1 16 TRBJ1-2 NA TRBV11-3 CASSLPQGASSNGYTF TGTGCCAGCAGCTTACCCCAGGGGGCCTCATCGAATGGCTACACCTTC
NA 12 TRBJ2-7 NA TRBV10-1 CASSVLGREQYF TGCGCCAGCAGTGTTCTGGGGCGTGAGCAGTACTTC
TRBD2 16 TRBJ2-3 NA TRBV5-6 CTSSPAGGRDGVSQYF TGTACCAGCAGCCCCGCCGGGGGGAGGGACGGAGTTTCGCAGTATTTT
NA 14 TRBJ2-5 NA TRBV7-9 CASSLLDSSETQYF TGTGCCAGCAGCTTATTGGACAGTTCAGAGACCCAGTACTTC
NA 14 TRBJ2-5 NA TRBV15 CATSVTGIQETQYF TGTGCCACCAGCGTCACAGGGATTCAAGAGACCCAGTACTTC
TRBD2 16 TRBJ2-3 few TRBV14 CASSQLAGRNTDTQYF TGTGCCAGCAGCCAGCTAGCGGGGAGAAACACAGATACGCAGTATTTT
NA 12 TRBJ1-5 NA TRBV10-3 CASGGSNQPQHF TGTGCCTCCGGGGGTAGCAATCAGCCCCAGCATTTT
TRBD2 15 TRBJ2-5 NA TRBV5-6 CASSSGTSGTETQYF TGTGCCAGCAGCTCCGGGACTAGCGGGACAGAGACCCAGTACTTC
TRBD1 15 TRBJ1-1 NA TRBV25-1 CASSDPTGGDTEAFF TGTGCCAGCAGTGACCCGACAGGGGGGGACACTGAAGCTTTCTTT
NA 16 TRBJ2-5 few TRBV6-1 CASSAAGQGIQETQYF TGTGCCAGCAGTGCAGCGGGCCAGGGGATCCAAGAGACCCAGTACTTC
NA 11 TRBJ1-5 NA TRBV20-1 CSASRGQPQHF TGCAGTGCTAGCAGAGGACAGCCCCAGCATTTT
NA 17 TRBJ2-2 NA TRBV9 CASSVDSPGGSTGELFF TGTGCCAGCAGCGTAGATTCACCCGGGGGATCCACCGGGGAGCTGTTTTTT
NA 14 TRBJ1-2 NA TRBV5-6 CASSRGLGNYGYTF TGTGCCAGCAGCCGGGGGTTGGGAAACTATGGCTACACCTTC